This T cell receptor (beta chain) was sequenced for a study of CD8+ T cells in alopecia areata. The wider study: Tofacitinib was taken orally by treated patients, and the dose was 5 to 10 mg twice daily.

In alopecia areata patients, both lesional scalp punch biopsies and peripheral blood were collected. After removal of 1 base from V and 3 bases from J, the junction contained 10 bases not matched to a gene. In germline, CDR1 is SGHRS, CDR2 YFSETQ. The CDR3 spans 17 residues. After isolation, RNA underwent reverse transcription to generate cDNA as the sequencing template. Assay used: immunoSEQ multiplex PCR; TCRdb lists only in-frame clones, some missing. In the table there are around 7,000 clones, less than 80% of which are singletons. The sequences come from skin, collected at week 0. The source of this sequence is a human donor with alopecia areata. The V and J genes are TRBV5-1 and TRBJ2-3, with 8 bases that match TRBD2. The CDR3 nucleotides are TGCGCCAGCAGCTTGACAACTAGCGGTCGAGGGACAGATACGCAGTATTTT. Protein: CASSLTTSGRGTDTQYF.